The sequence of this TCR beta chain was determined in a study of post-analysis software for immune sequencing data. Study-level information: The disease courses covered relapsing-remitting, secondary progressive and progressive-relapsing multiple sclerosis.

Each TCR beta cDNA library carried unique molecular identifiers. From roughly 1 to 10 million T cells, roughly 0.5 million cDNA molecules were obtained. TCRdb reprocessed the PCR reads with MiXCR, giving one entry per CDR3 protein. The sample lists roughly 800,000 distinct CDR3 sequences, about 50% seen once, with approximately 4.5% in the top ten. General study results and limits: Significantly lower normalized Chao1 diversity was seen in multiple sclerosis patients than in controls. Compared with controls, patients had more of about 5 TRBV segments, including TRBV5-6, TRBV5-1 and TRBV20-1.

CDR3 length: 13 residues. V lost 7 bases, J lost 3 bases, and 4 bases stayed unmatched. CDR1 and CDR2 from the germline V gene are MNHNS and SASEGT. To note about this clonotype: Antigen: not known.

Sequencing used blood. The clonotype comes from a girl under 18 with multiple sclerosis. The gene calls are TRBV6-1 and TRBJ2-5; 8 bases are a match to TRBD1. CDR3 sequence: CASNRGVKETQYF. The CDR3 bases are TGTGCCAGCAACAGGGGGGTAAAAGAGACCCAGTACTTC.